The table lists the clone carrying this TCR beta chain with many counts. Antigen: not known. Between the trimmed V and J ends, which lost 1 base and 5 bases, there was a span of 6 bases. The CDR3 is 13 amino acids. The sample originates from a study of neurological immune-mediated disorders. General study results and limits: The study phylogenetically grouped the repertoires of 18 of 34 multiple sclerosis patients into one related-CDR3 cluster, a possible signature.

TCRdb analysed the 5' RACE reads with MiXCR anew, one entry per CDR3 protein. The sample has 39,000 or so distinct CDR3 sequences; 2.5% are singletons. This rearrangement joins TRBV12-3 or TRBV12-4 to TRBJ1-5, with no clear D. Sequenced sample: PBMCs. The receptor comes from a man under 40 with multiple sclerosis. DNA for the CDR3: TGTGCCAGCAGTTTAGAGGGAGATCAGCCCCAGCATTTT. This translates into CASSLEGDQPQHF.